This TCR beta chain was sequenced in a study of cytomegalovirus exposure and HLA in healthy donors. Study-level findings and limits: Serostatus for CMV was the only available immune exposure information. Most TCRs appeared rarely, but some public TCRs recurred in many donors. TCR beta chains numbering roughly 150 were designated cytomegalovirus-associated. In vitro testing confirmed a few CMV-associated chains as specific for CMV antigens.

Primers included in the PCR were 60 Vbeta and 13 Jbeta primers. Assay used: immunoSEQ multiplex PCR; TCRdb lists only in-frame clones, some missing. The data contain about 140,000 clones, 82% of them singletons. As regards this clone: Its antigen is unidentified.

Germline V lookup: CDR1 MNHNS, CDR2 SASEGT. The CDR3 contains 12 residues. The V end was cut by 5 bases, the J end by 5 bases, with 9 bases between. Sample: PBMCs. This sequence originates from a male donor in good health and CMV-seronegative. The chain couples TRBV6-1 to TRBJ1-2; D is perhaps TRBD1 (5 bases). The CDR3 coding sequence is TGTGCCAGCAGTTCCGACAGATATGGCTACACCTTC. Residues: CASSSDRYGYTF.